The rows below give T cell receptor beta chains drawn from one sample of a study of blood T cells in healthy people across ages. TCRdb independently ran MiXCR on the 5' RACE reads; one entry per CDR3 protein. Found here are about 900,000 distinct CDR3 sequences, 60% to 80% of them singletons; the top ten hold around a quarter. The sample comprised blood. These receptors were obtained from a man aged 25 to 45 in good health. Each CDR3 is given with its conserved first and last residue. Fields, in order: clone size, D gene, V gene, J gene, CDR3 DNA, CDR3 protein. The D gene is left open where the match is weak. A row's size may be missing; if present it is once, few, many or a size class.

>-|-|TRBV3-1|TRBJ2-5
TGTGCCAGCAGCCAAGATGGATGGACCCAGTACTTC
CASSQDGWTQYF
>few|-|TRBV27|TRBJ2-6
TGTGCCAGCAGACGTTTGGGCTCTGGGGCCAACGTCCTGACTTTC
CASRRLGSGANVLTF
>-|-|TRBV5-1|TRBJ2-1
TGCGCCAGCTGGGTTCTTAGCAATGAGCAGTTCTTC
CASWVLSNEQFF
>-|-|TRBV3-1|TRBJ2-5
TGTGCCAGCAGCCAAGAAGGTCCTCACCTCCAAGAGACCCAGTACTTC
CASSQEGPHLQETQYF
>few|TRBD2|TRBV7-9|TRBJ2-1
TGTGCCAGCAGTCCTGAGCGGGGTAATGAGCAGTTCTTC
CASSPERGNEQFF
>few|-|TRBV12-3/TRBV12-4|TRBJ1-2
TGTGCCAGCATGCCGGCGAATAACTATGGCTACACCTTC
CASMPANNYGYTF
>-|TRBD1|TRBV10-3|TRBJ2-7
TGTGCCATCAGTGGGACAGGGTTTGGGACCTACGAGCAGTACTTC
CAISGTGFGTYEQYF
>few|-|TRBV5-1|TRBJ2-7
TGCGCCAGCAGCAGGGACGGAGCCTCCTACGAGCAGTACTTC
CASSRDGASYEQYF
>few|-|TRBV20-1|TRBJ2-7
TGCAGTGCTAGAGATTATCAGTACTCCTACGAGCAGTACTTC
CSARDYQYSYEQYF
>-|-|TRBV15|TRBJ2-7
TGTGCCACCAGCAGGTCCCGGACGGAGCCCTACGAGCAGTACTTC
CATSRSRTEPYEQYF
>few|-|TRBV20-1|TRBJ2-1
TGCAGTGCTCCGATCCGGCACAATGAGCAGTTCTTC
CSAPIRHNEQFF
>-|-|TRBV6-2/TRBV6-3|TRBJ2-4
TGTGCCAGCAGTTACAGCCAGGGACTGAAAAACATTCAGTACTTC
CASSYSQGLKNIQYF
>-|-|TRBV6-6|TRBJ1-6
TGTGCCAGCTTGGACAAGAGCTCCTATAATTCACCCCTCCACTTT
CASLDKSSYNSPLHF
>-|TRBD2|TRBV5-1|TRBJ2-3
TGCGCCAGCAGCCCCCGGACTAGCGATGCAGATACGCAGTATTTT
CASSPRTSDADTQYF
>-|-|TRBV28|TRBJ2-1
TGTGCCACCTCGGTGGGTCTAGCTGAGAATGAGCAGTTCTTC
CATSVGLAENEQFF
>-|-|TRBV6-5|TRBJ2-1
TGTGCCAGCAGTTACTCTCCCACAAGCTCCTACAATGAGCAGTTCTTC
CASSYSPTSSYNEQFF
>-|TRBD1|TRBV6-4|TRBJ2-1
TGTGCCAGCAGCCGGGCGGCAGGGGGCAATGAGCAGTTCTTC
CASSRAAGGNEQFF
>once|-|TRBV4-2|TRBJ2-3
TGTGCCAGCAGCCAAGATACGCGGGAAAGCGGCACAGATACGCAGTATTTT
CASSQDTRESGTDTQYF
>-|-|TRBV2|TRBJ1-2
TGTGCCAGCAGTGAGAGGGGTCCCTTTTATGGCTACACCTTC
CASSERGPFYGYTF
>-|TRBD1|TRBV13|TRBJ2-1
TGTGCCAGCAGCTTAGTCTCGGGACAGGGGACGAGATCCTACAATGAGCAGTTCTTC
CASSLVSGQGTRSYNEQFF
>many|TRBD2|TRBV14|TRBJ2-1
TGTGCCAGCAGCCAAGCTGGCGGGGGAGGTAGTGAGCAGTTCTTC
CASSQAGGGGSEQFF
>-|TRBD2|TRBV6-4|TRBJ2-1
TGTGCCAGCAGTGATGGGGGACTAGCGGGCAATGAGCAGTTCTTC
CASSDGGLAGNEQFF
>-|-|TRBV7-9|TRBJ2-7
TGTGCCAGCAGCAAAACACAGGGAGGTTACCCCTACGAGCAGTACTTC
CASSKTQGGYPYEQYF
>-|TRBD1|TRBV29-1|TRBJ2-3
TGCAGCGTTGGCGGGACAGGGATGTATTTT
CSVGGTGMYF
>-|TRBD1|TRBV27|TRBJ1-2
TGTGCCAGCAGTTTAGGGGCAGGGGGAGAGGGTGGCTACACCTTC
CASSLGAGGEGGYTF
>few|-|TRBV6-2/TRBV6-3|TRBJ1-1
TGTGCCAGCAGTTACCGGGGAGGAACTGAAGCTTTCTTT
CASSYRGGTEAFF
>-|-|TRBV29-1|TRBJ2-3
TGCAGCGTTGGTCACAAACCAAGCACAGATACGCAGTATTTT
CSVGHKPSTDTQYF
>-|TRBD2|TRBV20-1|TRBJ2-7
TGTAGTGCTAGTAGTAGCGGGGGGGCCTACGAGCAGTACTTC
CSASSSGGAYEQYF
>-|TRBD2|TRBV4-3|TRBJ2-4
TGCGCCAGTAGCCTATCGGGGGGAGGATCAGACATTCAGTACTTC
CASSLSGGGSDIQYF
>-|-|TRBV9|TRBJ2-7
TGTGCCAGCAGCGTAGCTCCGTTCTACGAGCAGTACTTC
CASSVAPFYEQYF
>few|-|TRBV6-2/TRBV6-3|TRBJ1-2
TGTGCCAGCAGTTACTCCGCAGGGAACTATGGCTACACCTTC
CASSYSAGNYGYTF
>-|TRBD1|TRBV7-3|TRBJ2-3
TGTGCCAGCAGCCCGTCTGGGACAGGACGAGATACGCAGTATTTT
CASSPSGTGRDTQYF
>-|TRBD2|TRBV12-3/TRBV12-4|TRBJ2-5
TGTGCCAGCACCAGACTAGCGGGGGGCCAAGAGACCCAGTACTTC
CASTRLAGGQETQYF
>-|-|TRBV27|TRBJ2-7
TGTGCCAGCAGTCCCTACCTTTATAGGGACGAGCAGTACTTC
CASSPYLYRDEQYF
>few|-|TRBV12-3/TRBV12-4|TRBJ2-3
TGTGCCAGCACCCCGGCACTATTGGCGCAGTATTTT
CASTPALLAQYF
>-|-|TRBV20-1|TRBJ2-5
TGCAGCGGAGGGGATGCCCAAGAGACCCAGTACTTC
CSGGDAQETQYF
>few|-|TRBV4-2|TRBJ2-1
TGTGCCAGCAGCCAAGAAAACTGGGGTCACAATGAGCAGTTCTTC
CASSQENWGHNEQFF
>-|-|TRBV6-5|TRBJ2-7
TGTGCCCGAGGAGGCGCGGTTAGGTACGAGCAGTACTTC
CARGGAVRYEQYF
>few|-|TRBV4-2|TRBJ1-5
TGTGCCAGCAGCCAAGATGGGAATTTCCAGCCCCAGCATTTT
CASSQDGNFQPQHF
>-|-|TRBV30|TRBJ1-2
TGTGCCTGGAGTCTCAGCTATGGCTACACCTTC
CAWSLSYGYTF
>-|-|TRBV20-1|TRBJ2-7
TGCAGTGCTAGCCAGGTCTCCTACGAGCAGTACTTC
CSASQVSYEQYF
>-|-|TRBV14|TRBJ2-7
TGTGCCAGCAGCCACCAGGGAAGGTCCTACGAGCAGTACTTC
CASSHQGRSYEQYF
>-|-|TRBV2|TRBJ2-1
TGTGCCAGCAGTGTTTTAGCGTCGTACAATGAGCAGTTCTTC
CASSVLASYNEQFF
>-|-|TRBV5-1|TRBJ2-1
TGCGCCAGCAGCGGGCTACCGGAGGATGAGCAGTTCTTC
CASSGLPEDEQFF
>once|-|TRBV20-1|TRBJ2-3
TGCAGTGCTAGGCCTTTACTTCTTAACACAGATACGCAGTATTTT
CSARPLLLNTDTQYF